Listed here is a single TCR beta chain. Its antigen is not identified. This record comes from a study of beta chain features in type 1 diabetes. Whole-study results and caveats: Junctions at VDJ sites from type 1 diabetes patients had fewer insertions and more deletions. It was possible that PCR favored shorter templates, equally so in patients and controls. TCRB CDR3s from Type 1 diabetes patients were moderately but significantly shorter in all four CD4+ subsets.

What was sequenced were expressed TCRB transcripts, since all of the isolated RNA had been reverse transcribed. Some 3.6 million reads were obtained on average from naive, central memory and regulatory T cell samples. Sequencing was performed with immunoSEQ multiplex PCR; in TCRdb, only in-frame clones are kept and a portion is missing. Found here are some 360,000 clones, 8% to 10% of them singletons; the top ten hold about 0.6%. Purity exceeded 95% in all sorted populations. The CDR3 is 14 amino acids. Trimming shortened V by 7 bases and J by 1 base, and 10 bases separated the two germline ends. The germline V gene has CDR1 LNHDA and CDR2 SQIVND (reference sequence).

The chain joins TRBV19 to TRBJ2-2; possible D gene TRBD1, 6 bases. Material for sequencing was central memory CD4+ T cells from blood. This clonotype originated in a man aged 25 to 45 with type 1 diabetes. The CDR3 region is CASTMTGNTGELFF. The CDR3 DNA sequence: TGTGCCAGTACCATGACAGGGAACACCGGGGAGCTGTTTTTT.